Listed below are T cell receptor beta chains from one sample, sequenced in a study of blood T cell repertoires in COVID-19. TCRdb's table, derived via immunoSEQ multiplex PCR, lists solely in-frame clones and lacks some. The sample consists of about 98,000 clones, around 80% of them appearing once. The sequencing sample was made of peripheral blood. The receptors derive from an elderly man with acute or convalescent COVID-19. The CDR3 runs from the conserved cysteine through the conserved F or W. D genes are given only for firm matches. Only some rows state a clone size, as once, few, many or a class for expanded clones.

D: .; V: TRBV28; size: .; J: TRBJ2-2; DNA: TGTGCCAGCAGTAACGACATTTCCAAAATCACGAACACCGGGGAGCTGTTTTTT; CDR3: CASSNDISKITNTGELFF
D: .; V: TRBV10-3; size: once; J: TRBJ2-7; DNA: TGTGCCATTGGGGGGACCGGGAGAGAAACCTACGAGCAGTACTTC; CDR3: CAIGGTGRETYEQYF
D: TRBD1; V: TRBV6-5; size: .; J: TRBJ1-6; DNA: TGTGCCACCCAGGGGGGGACAGGGGTAAATTCACCCCTCCACTTT; CDR3: CATQGGTGVNSPLHF
D: .; V: TRBV7-2; size: .; J: TRBJ1-4; DNA: TGTGCCAGCAGCGAGGAGGGGGAAAAACTGTTTTTT; CDR3: CASSEEGEKLFF
D: TRBD1; V: TRBV7-2; size: few; J: TRBJ1-5; DNA: TGTGCCAGCAGCTCCCGACAGGGAAATCAGCCCCAGCATTTT; CDR3: CASSSRQGNQPQHF
D: TRBD1; V: TRBV5-6; size: .; J: TRBJ1-2; DNA: TGTGCCAGCAGCTTGGAAGGGACAGGATCGCATGGCTACACCTTC; CDR3: CASSLEGTGSHGYTF
D: .; V: TRBV7-2; size: few; J: TRBJ2-2; DNA: TGTGCCAGCAAGGAGGGCAGCGCGAACACCGGGGAGCTGTTTTTT; CDR3: CASKEGSANTGELFF
D: .; V: TRBV5-4; size: .; J: TRBJ2-7; DNA: TGTGCCACCTTCGCAAGCCGTACCCCCTCTGAGCAGTACTTC; CDR3: CATFASRTPSEQYF
D: .; V: TRBV19; size: .; J: TRBJ1-2; DNA: TGTGCCAGTAGTTCGAGGGGGAACTATGGCTACACCTTC; CDR3: CASSSRGNYGYTF
D: .; V: TRBV4-3; size: few; J: TRBJ1-3; DNA: TGCGCCAGCAGCCCAACAACCTCTTCTGGAAACACCATATATTTT; CDR3: CASSPTTSSGNTIYF
D: TRBD2; V: TRBV6-7; size: .; J: TRBJ2-7; DNA: TGTGCCAGCAGTTTCCCAGCTACTAGCGGGAGCCCCTACGAGCAGTACTTC; CDR3: CASSFPATSGSPYEQYF
D: TRBD1; V: TRBV5-1; size: .; J: TRBJ1-1; DNA: TGCGCCAGCAGTAAGGGTGGGACAGAAAGAGTAGAAGCTTTCTTT; CDR3: CASSKGGTERVEAFF
D: TRBD2; V: TRBV6-2/TRBV6-3; size: .; J: TRBJ2-3; DNA: TGTGCCAGCAGTTATGAGCGGGGGGCTACCACAGATACGCAGTATTTT; CDR3: CASSYERGATTDTQYF
D: TRBD1; V: TRBV2; size: .; J: TRBJ1-6; DNA: TGTGCCAGCACTACCGACAGGGTGGGTCATTCACCCCTCCACTTT; CDR3: CASTTDRVGHSPLHF
D: .; V: TRBV6-4; size: once; J: TRBJ1-6; DNA: TGTGCCAGCAGTTCAGACGGGGGGTTCCCCCTCCACTTT; CDR3: CASSSDGGFPLHF
D: .; V: TRBV11-2; size: .; J: TRBJ1-1; DNA: TGTGCCAGCAGCGCACAGATGGGCACTGAAGCTTTCTTT; CDR3: CASSAQMGTEAFF
D: TRBD1; V: TRBV23-1; size: .; J: TRBJ2-7; DNA: TGCGCCAGCAGTCCTGGACAGGCCTACGAGCAGTACTTC; CDR3: CASSPGQAYEQYF
D: .; V: TRBV6-5; size: few; J: TRBJ2-7; DNA: TGTGCCAGCAGCCGCGTGTCCTACGAGCAGTACTTC; CDR3: CASSRVSYEQYF
D: TRBD1; V: TRBV7-2; size: .; J: TRBJ1-4; DNA: TGTGCCAGCAGCTTATACTCTAACAGGGGGTATCGGAATGAAAAACTGTTTTTT; CDR3: CASSLYSNRGYRNEKLFF
D: .; V: TRBV19; size: .; J: TRBJ1-5; DNA: TGTGCCAGTAGGCCCAGACCCGGGGGACGGGGTCAGCCCCAGCATTTT; CDR3: CASRPRPGGRGQPQHF
D: .; V: TRBV6-6; size: .; J: TRBJ2-1; DNA: TGTGCCAGCAGGCCCCCGACTAGTAGGAATGAGCAGTTCTTC; CDR3: CASRPPTSRNEQFF
D: TRBD1; V: TRBV9; size: few; J: TRBJ1-4; DNA: TGTGCCAGCAGCGTGGGACAGGGGGGTGAAAAACTGTTTTTT; CDR3: CASSVGQGGEKLFF
D: .; V: TRBV5-4; size: .; J: TRBJ2-5; DNA: TGTGCCAGCAGCTTGGGGGGGCTAGAGACCCAGTACTTC; CDR3: CASSLGGLETQYF
D: TRBD1; V: TRBV28; size: .; J: TRBJ1-3; DNA: TGTGCCAGCAGTCCCGGACAGGGGGTTGGCGGAAACACCATATATTTT; CDR3: CASSPGQGVGGNTIYF
D: TRBD1; V: TRBV18; size: .; J: TRBJ1-5; DNA: TGTGCCAGCTCACCCACCCTGGGACAGGGGAATCAGCCCCAGCATTTT; CDR3: CASSPTLGQGNQPQHF
D: .; V: TRBV12-3/TRBV12-4; size: .; J: TRBJ2-7; DNA: TGTGCCAGCAGTTTAGCTGGGCCGTACGAGCAGTACTTC; CDR3: CASSLAGPYEQYF
D: .; V: TRBV19; size: .; J: TRBJ1-1; DNA: TGTGCCAGTAGTCCCCGTATGTCGAACACTGAAGCTTTCTTT; CDR3: CASSPRMSNTEAFF
D: .; V: TRBV3-1/TRBV3-2; size: .; J: TRBJ2-2; DNA: TGTGCCAGCAGCCAAGCGATCAGGGGACGGGGCGGGGAGCTGTTTTTT; CDR3: CASSQAIRGRGGELFF
D: .; V: TRBV6-5; size: .; J: TRBJ2-7; DNA: TGTGCCAGCAGTTACAGGGGCGAGCAGTACTTC; CDR3: CASSYRGEQYF
D: .; V: TRBV9; size: .; J: TRBJ1-6; DNA: TGTGCCAGCAGCGGCGACAGCTATAATTCACCCCTCCACTTT; CDR3: CASSGDSYNSPLHF
D: TRBD1; V: TRBV4-1; size: .; J: TRBJ1-5; DNA: TGCGCCAGCAGCCTTTGGACAGGGGGTCAGCCCCAGCATTTT; CDR3: CASSLWTGGQPQHF
D: .; V: TRBV6-2/TRBV6-3; size: .; J: TRBJ1-6; DNA: TGTGCCAGCAGTATTAAGGGAGGTAATTCACCCCTCCACTTT; CDR3: CASSIKGGNSPLHF
D: TRBD1; V: TRBV30; size: .; J: TRBJ1-2; DNA: TGTGCCTGGAGTGTAAGGGGACAGGGGCATGGCTACACCTTC; CDR3: CAWSVRGQGHGYTF
D: TRBD2; V: TRBV10-1; size: .; J: TRBJ2-3; DNA: TGCGCCAGCAGTCCCCGGACTAGCGGGAGGCGGGCGCAGTATTTT; CDR3: CASSPRTSGRRAQYF
D: TRBD1; V: TRBV28; size: .; J: TRBJ1-5; DNA: TGTGCCACTTCGACAGGGGGGGACGGACAGCCCCAGCATTTT; CDR3: CATSTGGDGQPQHF
D: .; V: TRBV6-5; size: .; J: TRBJ1-1; DNA: TGTGCCAGCCAGGGGTACACTGAAGCTTTCTTT; CDR3: CASQGYTEAFF
D: TRBD1; V: TRBV6-2/TRBV6-3; size: .; J: TRBJ1-1; DNA: TGTGCCAGCAGTTACAGGGACAGGGTGAGAAACACTGAAGCTTTCTTT; CDR3: CASSYRDRVRNTEAFF
D: TRBD1; V: TRBV28; size: .; J: TRBJ2-7; DNA: TGTGCCAGCAGGACAGGGCCCCCCTCCTACGAGCAGTACTTC; CDR3: CASRTGPPSYEQYF
D: .; V: TRBV19; size: .; J: TRBJ2-1; DNA: TGTGCCAGTAGTATCTTGGTAAGCCCTTACAATGAGCAGTTCTTC; CDR3: CASSILVSPYNEQFF
D: .; V: TRBV15; size: .; J: TRBJ2-1; DNA: TGTGCCACCAGCAGTTCACTTGGACAGTCCTACAATGAGCAGTTCTTC; CDR3: CATSSSLGQSYNEQFF
D: .; V: TRBV11-2; size: .; J: TRBJ1-2; DNA: TGTGCCAGCAGCTCCCCAAACAGGGTAGGGCTAGATGGCTACACCTTC; CDR3: CASSSPNRVGLDGYTF
D: .; V: TRBV6-5; size: .; J: TRBJ2-1; DNA: TGTGCCAGCCGATGGAGGGATTCGGGCCCCAATGAGCAGTTCTTC; CDR3: CASRWRDSGPNEQFF
D: .; V: TRBV2; size: .; J: TRBJ2-1; DNA: TGTGCCAGCAGTGCCCAGGGGTGGAATGAGCAGTTCTTC; CDR3: CASSAQGWNEQFF
D: TRBD1; V: TRBV2; size: .; J: TRBJ2-3; DNA: TGTGCCAGCAAGGAGACAGGGGTGACAGATACGCAGTATTTT; CDR3: CASKETGVTDTQYF
D: TRBD2; V: TRBV7-8; size: .; J: TRBJ2-3; DNA: TGTGCCAGCAGCTCTGGACTAGCGGTTAGCACAGATACGCAGTATTTT; CDR3: CASSSGLAVSTDTQYF
D: .; V: TRBV7-9; size: .; J: TRBJ1-2; DNA: TGTGCCAGCAGCCCAGGGGAATACTATGGCTACACCTTC; CDR3: CASSPGEYYGYTF
D: .; V: TRBV18; size: .; J: TRBJ1-6; DNA: TGTGCCAGCTCACCCTCGACACCTGATAATTCACCCCTCCACTTT; CDR3: CASSPSTPDNSPLHF
D: .; V: TRBV6-5; size: .; J: TRBJ2-7; DNA: TGTGCCAGCAGCGATCCGCGCGGGAAAACCTACGAGCAGTACTTC; CDR3: CASSDPRGKTYEQYF
D: TRBD1; V: TRBV3-1/TRBV3-2; size: .; J: TRBJ2-2; DNA: TGTGCCAGCAGCAAGAGGACAGGGGGCCCTATGAACACCGGGGAGCTGTTTTTT; CDR3: CASSKRTGGPMNTGELFF
D: TRBD2; V: TRBV3-1/TRBV3-2; size: .; J: TRBJ2-1; DNA: TGTGCCAGCAGCCAAGATCGAAGCGGGAGTACGGATGAGCAGTTCTTC; CDR3: CASSQDRSGSTDEQFF
D: .; V: TRBV2; size: .; J: TRBJ2-5; DNA: TGTGCCAGCAGTGAAGGGTCAGGGAACCCCCAAGAGACCCAGTACTTC; CDR3: CASSEGSGNPQETQYF
D: .; V: TRBV6-2/TRBV6-3; size: .; J: TRBJ2-3; DNA: TGTGCCAGCAGTTACTCGAGCGCAGATACGCAGTATTTT; CDR3: CASSYSSADTQYF
D: .; V: TRBV19; size: once; J: TRBJ1-5; DNA: TGTGCCAGTACCGGACAACTAAGCAATCAGCCCCAGCATTTT; CDR3: CASTGQLSNQPQHF